The following is a T cell receptor (beta chain) sequence with its context. Looked up from germline, CDR1 is SNHLY and CDR2 is FYNNEI. With 6 bases clipped from V and 1 base from J, the junction kept 4 bases outside the gene matches. This CDR3 comprises 14 residues. This sample was included in a study of identical twins. There were only healthy Caucasians among the donors. Template switching added a universal primer binding site, and final cDNA carried unique molecular identifiers. MiXCR, applied by TCRdb to the 5' RACE reads, yields one record per CDR3 protein. The table lists hundreds of thousands of distinct CDR3 sequences, 20% to 25% of them singletons. The same sample was also used in a study of T cells expressing NK-cell markers. Per that study: The study found these clonotypes also leading the CD3+CD56-NKG2C+ fraction in a handful of donors.

This clonotype was sampled from a woman under 30 in good health. The sequenced sample consisted of PBMCs. The rearrangement links TRBV2 to TRBJ2-3, with 7 bases lining up with TRBD1. The CDR3, as DNA: TGTGCCAGCAGGGGGGACAGTCGCACAGATACGCAGTATTTT. Protein product: CASRGDSRTDTQYF.